This T cell receptor (beta chain) was identified in a study of shared clonotypes between healthy human individuals. V was pared by 0 bases and J by 9 bases, with 12 bases between. CDR1 SGHAT and CDR2 FQNNGV come from the germline V gene. CDR3 size: 14 residues. For unsorted samples, genomic DNA was extracted from around 96 million PBMCs. The authors ran unsorted PBMC replicate PCRs on 300 ng DNA, some 30,000 T cell genomes. Original analysis: Filtering was not the same, since immunoSEQ gave junction-only sequences without quality scores. Using immunoSEQ multiplex PCR, the repertoire was profiled, and TCRdb retains in-frame clones only, with some absent. The V and J calls and clone size are taken from that table; D and trimming were inferred from the DNA. Found here are about 560,000 clones, 70% to 80% of them singletons; the top ten hold about 11%.

Sequences were obtained from PBMCs. The sequence was collected from a woman in her forties in good health. Some clones in this sample may be carry-over from other donors' samples. The rearrangement uses TRBV11-2 and TRBJ2-1; D gene unclear. The CDR3 region is CASSLDRAWGEQFF. Written as DNA, the CDR3 is TGTGCCAGCAGCTTAGACCGCGCTTGGGGTGAGCAGTTCTTC. The full variable domain, with the rest looked up from reference TRBV11-2 and TRBJ2-1, is EAGVAQSPRYKIIEKRQSVAFWCNPISGHATLYWYQQILGQGPKLLIQFQNNGVVDDSQLPKDRFSAERLKGVDSTLKIQPAKLEDSAVYLCASSLDRAWGEQFFGPGTRLTVL.